The source of this T cell receptor beta chain is a study of blood T cells in healthy people across ages. The use of a sample-barcoded 5' primer and a J-beta primer mix characterized a second PCR of roughly 6 to 12 cycles. MiXCR was run by TCRdb on the 5' RACE reads, yielding one entry per CDR3 protein. The data hold hundreds of thousands of distinct CDR3 sequences, with about 32% observed a single time. This CDR3 spans 14 amino acids. Germline CDR1 is SGDLS and CDR2 is YYNGEE. Trimming removed 4 bases from V and 7 bases from J; junction bases left unmatched: 7. The material sequenced was blood. V gene TRBV9 combines with J gene TRBJ2-7, with 11 bases lining up with TRBD1. This sequence was found in a woman of 80 years or more in good health. CDR3 residues: CASSPPDRGREQYF. CDR3 nucleotide sequence: TGTGCCAGCAGCCCCCCGGACAGGGGGCGTGAGCAGTACTTC.